This TCR beta chain is from a study of Graves' ophthalmopathy and Graves' hyperthyroidism. Study conclusions and caveats: The model's prediction of ophthalmopathy progression had 70.59% sensitivity and around 72% specificity. Thyroid clonotypes that were expanded above 0.001 frequency mostly also appeared in blood.

Deletions cut 5 bases from V and 2 bases from J, with 16 bases between. The CDR3 extends over 14 amino acids. Looked up from germline, CDR1 is DFQATT and CDR2 is SNEGSKA (reference sequence). Ten or more counts support this clonotype. The target antigen is unknown. Amplification of TCR beta CDR3 regions used RNA transcripts. HTBI primers were used in a first-round RT-PCR, which preceded a second-round multiplex PCR. TCRdb analysed the multiplex PCR reads with MiXCR anew, one entry per CDR3 protein. The sample lists a few hundred thousand distinct CDR3 sequences; under 45% were seen once. Newly diagnosed hyperthyroidism donors, aged 18 to 65, duration under 2 months. Patients with other autoimmune diseases, uncontrolled infections, pregnancy or lactation were excluded.

J is TRBJ2-7 and V is TRBV20-1; tentatively, D is TRBD2 (5 bases). This clonotype originated in an adult man with Graves' hyperthyroidism. Sequencing was performed on peripheral blood or thyroid tissue (not recorded which). The CDR3 coding sequence is TGCAGTGCTTCCCGGTTAGCGCAGGCCTACGAGCAGTACTTC. Residues: CSASRLAQAYEQYF.